Detailed here is one T cell receptor beta chain. The antigen it binds to is not known. No base quality information exists; no much larger clone differs at one position. The entry originates in a study of T-cell reconstitution after alpha-beta-depleted transplantation in children (dated by TCRdb to the mid-2010s). Background on the whole study: The study quantitatively tracked T-cell immune reconstitution after TCRalphabeta/CD19-depleted allogeneic hematopoietic cell transplantation in children using TCR repertoire profiling. Paper-wide results and their limitations: Hyperexpanded clone frequencies declined over subsequent months; after one year, T-cell counts and TCRbeta diversity were mostly attributed to newly produced T cells. In some patients, high TCRbeta diversity at day 60 was attributed to recipient T cells and intrathymic progenitors that had survived conditioning. The apparently early recovery of alphabetaT-cell counts about two months after transplant reportedly depended on only several hundred rapidly expanded clones that came from non-depleted graft cells.

According to the study, the label for this sample's treatment or condition signals: allogeneic hematopoietic cell transplantation with graft depleted of TCRalphabeta T cells and CD19 B cells. The children who served as transplant recipients had been given grafts of TCRalphabeta/CD19-depleted allogeneic hematopoietic cells. To prepare the library, PCR was applied. The instrument was an Illumina HiSeq 2500. Molecular barcoding was employed in the preparation of TCR libraries, with unique molecular identifiers being used to normalize TCRbeta repertoire quantification. TCRdb reran the public reads through fastp at Q25 and MiXCR, keeping productive beta chains. Identical CDR3 proteins give one entry, which carries the most common genes and DNA. In all, the sample holds hundreds of thousands of distinct CDR3 sequences, and 10% to 15% of those were seen once. Of the sample, around 2.2% falls within the top ten clones.

Trimming removed 4 bases from V and 6 bases from J, leaving 13 bases between the germline ends. The cysteine opens and the phenylalanine closes a CDR3 of 12 amino acids. Only the CDR3 part of the read is kept: 36 bases, read in frame from the first base. CDR1 and CDR2, looked up from the germline V gene, are SQVTM and ANQGSEA. The sequence was collected from a male patient between 5 and 17 years old who had a stem cell transplant for acute myeloid leukemia, so the T cells may come from the graft donor. The source was PBMCs, mostly from graft donor cells, collected 360 days after TCRalphabeta/CD19-depleted stem cell transplant. Recombination linked TRBV29-1 to TRBJ2-7; there is no confident call for the D gene. The bases read TGCAGCGTTGGTAGCCCTCGAGCCGAGCAGTACTTC. This translates into CSVGSPRAEQYF.